A selection of T cell receptor beta chains follows, all from one sample in a study of shared clonotypes between healthy human individuals. Assay used: immunoSEQ multiplex PCR; TCRdb lists only in-frame clones, some missing. The sample carries millions of clones, 90% to 95% recorded once. The sample was naive CD8+ T cells from PBMCs. These receptors originate from a man aged 18 to 30 in good health. Some clones in this sample may be carry-over from other donors' samples. Each CDR3 is given with its conserved first and last residue. The order of the fields is J gene, V gene, D gene, clone size, CDR3 DNA, CDR3 protein. A D gene is named only where the DNA matches it firmly. A row's size may be missing; if present it is once, few, many or a size class.

TRBJ2-6	TRBV19	.	once	TGTGCCAGTAGTACCCTCTTCAAAACCCCGGAACTGCGGGCCAACGTCCTGACTTTC	CASSTLFKTPELRANVLTF
TRBJ2-5	TRBV28	.	.	TGTGCCAGCAGTTTAGCCGAGCAGGGGGGACAAGAGACCCAGTACTTC	CASSLAEQGGQETQYF
TRBJ2-7	TRBV9	.	.	TGTGCCAGCAGCTCATCAAAGAGGGGCGGGGACCCCTACGAGCAGTACTTC	CASSSSKRGGDPYEQYF
TRBJ1-2	TRBV13	.	.	TGTGCCAGCAGCCAAAAGGGGGACTATGGCTACACCTTC	CASSQKGDYGYTF
TRBJ2-5	TRBV27	.	once	TGTGCCAGCAGTCCAATACCCTCGGGACAAAAGACCCAGTACTTC	CASSPIPSGQKTQYF
TRBJ2-7	TRBV11-2	TRBD2	.	TGTGCCAGCAGCCGTTCCCCCGGGACTTCACTAGCGGGAGAGTACGAGCAGTACTTC	CASSRSPGTSLAGEYEQYF
TRBJ2-7	TRBV30	.	.	TGTGCCTGGAGTGAGAACACCTACGAGCAGTACTTC	CAWSENTYEQYF
TRBJ2-7	TRBV4-1	TRBD1	.	TGCGCCAGCAGCCAACCGGGGACAGTCTACGAGCAGTACTTC	CASSQPGTVYEQYF
TRBJ2-1	TRBV10-2	TRBD1	.	TGCGCCAGCAGACAGGGGGCTGGTTACAATGAGCAGTTCTTC	CASRQGAGYNEQFF
TRBJ2-1	TRBV27	.	.	TGTGCCAGCAGTGAGATTTTGTACAATGAGCAGTTCTTC	CASSEILYNEQFF
TRBJ2-7	TRBV27	.	.	TGTGCCAGCAGTTTAGACCCTAGCGATTCCTACGAGCAGTACTTC	CASSLDPSDSYEQYF
TRBJ2-5	TRBV27	TRBD2	.	TGTGCCAGCAGTTTAAGCCTAGCGGGCCTCCAAGAGACCCAGTACTTC	CASSLSLAGLQETQYF
TRBJ2-7	TRBV5-4	TRBD1	.	TGTGCCAGCAGCTTGGGGGACAGCTCCTACGAGCAGTACTTC	CASSLGDSSYEQYF
TRBJ2-5	TRBV4-1	.	.	TGCGCCAGCAGCCCCCCGGGTGGCGGAAACCAAGAGACCCAGTACTTC	CASSPPGGGNQETQYF
TRBJ2-1	TRBV7-3	TRBD1	.	TGTGCCAGCAGCCCGACAGGGGCGAGCTCCTACAATGAGCAGTTCTTC	CASSPTGASSYNEQFF
TRBJ2-7	TRBV28	.	.	TGTGCCAGCAGTCGATACCGGGGCCACTACGAGCAGTACTTC	CASSRYRGHYEQYF
TRBJ1-4	TRBV5-6	.	.	TGTGCCAGCAGGGATGGGTCTAGTGAAAAACTGTTTTTT	CASRDGSSEKLFF
TRBJ2-5	TRBV27	.	.	TGTGCCAGCAGTTTATTAGGGACCCAAGAGACCCAGTACTTC	CASSLLGTQETQYF
TRBJ1-2	TRBV15	.	.	TGTGCCACCAGCAGAGTGAGAACAGGCTATGGCTACACCTTC	CATSRVRTGYGYTF
TRBJ1-2	TRBV5-5	.	.	TGTGCCAGCACCGGACAGCCAAACTATGGCTACACCTTC	CASTGQPNYGYTF
TRBJ1-2	TRBV19	.	.	TGTGCCAGTAGTAGTACCCCACGGGGCTACACCTTC	CASSSTPRGYTF
TRBJ1-5	TRBV7-2	TRBD1	.	TGTGCCAGCAGCCCCAACAGCCGGGACAGCTCTATATGGCCCCAGCATTTT	CASSPNSRDSSIWPQHF
TRBJ2-2	TRBV19	TRBD2	once	TGTGCCAGTAGTACCCGGGAGGGCACCGGGGAGCTGTTTTTT	CASSTREGTGELFF
TRBJ2-7	TRBV27	TRBD2	.	TGTGCCAGCAGTTTTGTACTGGCGGGAGGGCCGGGATACGAGCAGTACTTC	CASSFVLAGGPGYEQYF
TRBJ2-1	TRBV28	.	.	TGTGCCAGCAGGATTGGAGTGGGGTGGGATGAGCAGTTCTTC	CASRIGVGWDEQFF
TRBJ2-1	TRBV9	.	.	TGTGCCAGCAGCGTTGGCCGACAGGGTTCGCGGGACCACTACAATGAGCAGTTCTTC	CASSVGRQGSRDHYNEQFF
TRBJ2-7	TRBV5-1	TRBD1	.	TGCGCCAGCCGAAACAAGGACAGGGGAGAATACGAGCAGTACTTC	CASRNKDRGEYEQYF
TRBJ1-4	TRBV15	.	.	TGTGCCACCAGCAGGCGGGGGGACATCGCAGAAAAACTGTTTTTT	CATSRRGDIAEKLFF
TRBJ2-2	TRBV28	.	few	TGTGCCAGCAGCTTTGGGGAGCGGGAGCTGTTTTTT	CASSFGERELFF
TRBJ2-2	TRBV27	TRBD2	.	TGTGCCAGCAGTCCCCTAGGTATGAGCGGGGCGAACACCGGGGAGCTGTTTTTT	CASSPLGMSGANTGELFF
TRBJ2-2	TRBV28	TRBD1	.	TGTGCCAGCAGTCCGCACCCGGACAGGCCCTGGGGCACCGGGGAGCTGTTTTTT	CASSPHPDRPWGTGELFF
TRBJ2-3	TRBV7-8	TRBD1	once	TGTGCCAGCAGCGAGGGACAGGTCGCGGTAGATACGCAGTATTTT	CASSEGQVAVDTQYF
TRBJ2-7	TRBV28	TRBD1	.	TGTGCCAGCAGAGGGACAGGGTTCCCCTACGAGCAGTACTTC	CASRGTGFPYEQYF
TRBJ2-3	TRBV27	TRBD2	.	TGTGCCAGCAGTGTCAGCGGGAGGCTCCCAGATACGCAGTATTTT	CASSVSGRLPDTQYF
TRBJ2-1	TRBV28	TRBD1	.	TGTGCCAGCAGGGCAACAGGGGTGTCTTACAATGAGCAGTTCTTC	CASRATGVSYNEQFF
TRBJ2-3	TRBV19	.	.	TGTGCCAGTCGGAAGAGGGGAGTAGTGACAGATACGCAGTATTTT	CASRKRGVVTDTQYF
TRBJ1-1	TRBV7-9	.	.	TGTGCCAGCAGCTTCTTACAGGGAAGGAACACTGAAGCTTTCTTT	CASSFLQGRNTEAFF
TRBJ2-7	TRBV12-5	TRBD2	.	TGTGCTAGTGCCTCGATGGGCGGGAGGGCCTACGAGCAGTACTTC	CASASMGGRAYEQYF
TRBJ2-2	TRBV9	.	.	TGTGCCAGCAGCGTAGCGGGGGCCAACACCGGGGAGCTGTTTTTT	CASSVAGANTGELFF
TRBJ2-1	TRBV25-1	TRBD2	.	TGTGCCAGCAAGGCCGGGACTAGCATTTACAATGAGCAGTTCTTC	CASKAGTSIYNEQFF
TRBJ2-7	TRBV7-2	.	few	TGTGCCAGACGTGCGGGACACGAGCAGTACTTC	CARRAGHEQYF
TRBJ2-3	TRBV5-1	TRBD2	.	TGCGCCAGCAGCCCCCTCGGCGGGAGGGTAGATACGCAGTATTTT	CASSPLGGRVDTQYF